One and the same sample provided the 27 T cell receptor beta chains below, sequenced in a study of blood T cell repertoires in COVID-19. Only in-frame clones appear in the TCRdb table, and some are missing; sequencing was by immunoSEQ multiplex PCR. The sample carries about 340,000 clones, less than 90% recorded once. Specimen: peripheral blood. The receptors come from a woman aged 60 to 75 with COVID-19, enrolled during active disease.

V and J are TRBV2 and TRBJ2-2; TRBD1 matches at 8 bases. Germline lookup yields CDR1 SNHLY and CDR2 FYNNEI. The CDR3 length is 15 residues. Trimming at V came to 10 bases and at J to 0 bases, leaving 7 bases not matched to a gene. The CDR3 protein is CATEADRANTGELFF. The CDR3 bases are TGTGCCACCGAGGCGGACAGGGCGAACACCGGGGAGCTGTTTTTT. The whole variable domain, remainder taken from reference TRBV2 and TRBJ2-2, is EPEVTQTPSHQVTQMGQEVILRCVPISNHLYFYWYRQILGQKVEFLVSFYNNEISEKSEIFDDQFSVERPDGSNFTLKIRSTKLEDSAMYFCATEADRANTGELFFGEGSRLTVL.

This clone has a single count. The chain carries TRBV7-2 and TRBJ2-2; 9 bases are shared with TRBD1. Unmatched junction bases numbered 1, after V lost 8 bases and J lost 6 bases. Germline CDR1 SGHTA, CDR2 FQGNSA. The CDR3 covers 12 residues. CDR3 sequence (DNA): TGTGCCAGCGGGACAGGGTCCGGGGAGCTGTTTTTT. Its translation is CASGTGSGELFF. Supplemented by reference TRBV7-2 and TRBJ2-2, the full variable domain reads GAGVSQSPSNKVTEKGKDVELRCDPISGHTALYWYRQSLGQGLEFLIYFQGNSAPDKSGLPSDRFSAERTGGSVSTLTIQRTQQEDSAVYLCASGTGSGELFFGEGSRLTVL.

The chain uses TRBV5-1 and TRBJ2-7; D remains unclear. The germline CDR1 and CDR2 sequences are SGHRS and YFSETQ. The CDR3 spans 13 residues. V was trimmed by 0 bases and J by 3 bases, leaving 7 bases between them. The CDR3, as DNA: TGCGCCAGCAGCTTGGACGCCAGCTACGAGCAGTACTTC. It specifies CASSLDASYEQYF.

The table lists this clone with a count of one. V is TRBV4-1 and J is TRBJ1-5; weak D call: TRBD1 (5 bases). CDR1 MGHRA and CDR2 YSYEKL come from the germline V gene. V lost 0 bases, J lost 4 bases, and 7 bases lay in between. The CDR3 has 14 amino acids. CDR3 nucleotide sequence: TGCGCCAGCAGCCAAGAGGGGGGGAATCAGCCCCAGCATTTT. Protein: CASSQEGGNQPQHF.

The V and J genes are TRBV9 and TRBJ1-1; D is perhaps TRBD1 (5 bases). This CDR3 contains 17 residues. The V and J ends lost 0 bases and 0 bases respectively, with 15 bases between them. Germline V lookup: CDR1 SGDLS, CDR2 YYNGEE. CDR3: CASSVGPGGPMNTEAFF. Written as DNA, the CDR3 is TGTGCCAGCAGCGTAGGCCCGGGGGGACCAATGAACACTGAAGCTTTCTTT.

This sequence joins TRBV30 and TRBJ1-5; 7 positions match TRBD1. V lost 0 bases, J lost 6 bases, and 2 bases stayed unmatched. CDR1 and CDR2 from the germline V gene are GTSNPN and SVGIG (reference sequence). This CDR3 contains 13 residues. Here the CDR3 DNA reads TGTGCCTGGAGTGTGACAGGGAGTCAGCCCCAGCATTTT. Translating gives CAWSVTGSQPQHF.

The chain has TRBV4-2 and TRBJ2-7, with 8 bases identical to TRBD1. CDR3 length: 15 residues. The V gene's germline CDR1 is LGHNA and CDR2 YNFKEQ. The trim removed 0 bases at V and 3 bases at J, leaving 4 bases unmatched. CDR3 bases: TGTGCCAGCAGCCAAGAAGAACAGGGGGGCTACGAGCAGTACTTC. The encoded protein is CASSQEEQGGYEQYF.

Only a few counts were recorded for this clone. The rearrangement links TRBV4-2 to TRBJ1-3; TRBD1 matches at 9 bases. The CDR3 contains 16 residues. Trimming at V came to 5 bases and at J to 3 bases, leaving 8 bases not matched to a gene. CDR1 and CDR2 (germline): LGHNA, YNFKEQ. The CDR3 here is CASSSRDRVLGNTIYF. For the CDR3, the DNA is TGTGCCAGCAGCTCCCGGGACAGGGTGCTTGGAAACACCATATATTTT.

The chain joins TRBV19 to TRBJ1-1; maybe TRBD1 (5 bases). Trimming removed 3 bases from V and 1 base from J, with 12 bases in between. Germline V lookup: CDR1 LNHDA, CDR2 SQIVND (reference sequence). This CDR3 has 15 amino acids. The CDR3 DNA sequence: TGTGCCAGTAGTATTGTCCGGCAGGGGAACACTGAAGCTTTCTTT. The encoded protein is CASSIVRQGNTEAFF.

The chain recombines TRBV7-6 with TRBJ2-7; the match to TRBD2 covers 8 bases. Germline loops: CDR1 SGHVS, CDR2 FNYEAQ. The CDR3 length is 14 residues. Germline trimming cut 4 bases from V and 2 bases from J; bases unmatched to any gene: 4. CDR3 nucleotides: TGTGCCAGCAGCTCGGGAGGGTTAACCTACGAGCAGTACTTC. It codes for CASSSGGLTYEQYF.

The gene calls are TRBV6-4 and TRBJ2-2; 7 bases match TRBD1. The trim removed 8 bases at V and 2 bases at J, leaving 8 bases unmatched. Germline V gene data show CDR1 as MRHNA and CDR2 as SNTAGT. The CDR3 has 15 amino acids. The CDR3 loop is CASGTTGSNTGELFF. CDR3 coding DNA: TGTGCCAGCGGAACGACAGGGTCCAACACCGGGGAGCTGTTTTTT.

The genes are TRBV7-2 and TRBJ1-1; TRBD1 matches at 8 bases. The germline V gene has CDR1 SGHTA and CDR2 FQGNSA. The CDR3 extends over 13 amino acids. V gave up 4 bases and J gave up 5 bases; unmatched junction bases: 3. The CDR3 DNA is TGTGCCAGCAGCTCCCGGACAGGGACTGAAGCTTTCTTT. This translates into CASSSRTGTEAFF.

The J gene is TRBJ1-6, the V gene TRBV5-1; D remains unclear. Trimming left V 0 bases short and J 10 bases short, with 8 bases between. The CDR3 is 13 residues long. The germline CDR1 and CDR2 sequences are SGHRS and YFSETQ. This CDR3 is CASSLEGGSPLHF. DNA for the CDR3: TGCGCCAGCAGCTTGGAAGGAGGCTCACCCCTCCACTTT.

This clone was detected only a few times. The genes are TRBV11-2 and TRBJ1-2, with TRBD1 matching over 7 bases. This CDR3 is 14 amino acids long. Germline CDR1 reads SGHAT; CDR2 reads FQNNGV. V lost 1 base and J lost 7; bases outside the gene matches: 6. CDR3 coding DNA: TGTGCCAGCAGCTTAGCAGAGGGGGCAGGTGGCTACACCTTC. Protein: CASSLAEGAGGYTF.

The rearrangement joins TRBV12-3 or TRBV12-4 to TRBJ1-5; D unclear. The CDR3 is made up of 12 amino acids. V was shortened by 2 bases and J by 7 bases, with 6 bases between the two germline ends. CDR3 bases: TGTGCCAGCAGTTTACAGAACCAGCCCCAGCATTTT. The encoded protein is CASSLQNQPQHF.

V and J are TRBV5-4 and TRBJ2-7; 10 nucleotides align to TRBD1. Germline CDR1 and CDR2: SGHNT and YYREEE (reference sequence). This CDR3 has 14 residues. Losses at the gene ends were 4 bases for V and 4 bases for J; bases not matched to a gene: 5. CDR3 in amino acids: CASSPDRGPYEQYF. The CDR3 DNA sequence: TGTGCCAGCAGCCCCGACAGGGGGCCATACGAGCAGTACTTC.

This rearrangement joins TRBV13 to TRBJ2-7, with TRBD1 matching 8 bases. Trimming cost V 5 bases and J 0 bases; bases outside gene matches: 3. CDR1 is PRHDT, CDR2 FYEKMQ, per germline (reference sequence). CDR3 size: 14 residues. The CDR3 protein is CASSPDRGSYEQYF. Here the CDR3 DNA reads TGTGCCAGCAGCCCAGACAGGGGCTCCTACGAGCAGTACTTC.

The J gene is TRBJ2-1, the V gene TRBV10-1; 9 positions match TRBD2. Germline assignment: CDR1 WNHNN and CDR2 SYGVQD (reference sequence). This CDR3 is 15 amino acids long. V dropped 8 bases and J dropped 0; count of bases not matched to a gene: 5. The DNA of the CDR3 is TGCGCCAGCTCTAGCGGGACCAGCTCCTACAATGAGCAGTTCTTC. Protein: CASSSGTSSYNEQFF.

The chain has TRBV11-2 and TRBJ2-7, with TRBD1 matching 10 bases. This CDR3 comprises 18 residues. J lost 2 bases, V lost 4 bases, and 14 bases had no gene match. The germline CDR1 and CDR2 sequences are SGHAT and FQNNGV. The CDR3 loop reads CASSSPNFRDRGAYEQYF. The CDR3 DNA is TGTGCCAGCAGCTCGCCGAACTTCCGGGACAGGGGCGCCTACGAGCAGTACTTC. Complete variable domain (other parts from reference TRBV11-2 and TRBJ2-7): EAGVAQSPRYKIIEKRQSVAFWCNPISGHATLYWYQQILGQGPKLLIQFQNNGVVDDSQLPKDRFSAERLKGVDSTLKIQPAKLEDSAVYLCASSSPNFRDRGAYEQYFGPGTRLTVT.

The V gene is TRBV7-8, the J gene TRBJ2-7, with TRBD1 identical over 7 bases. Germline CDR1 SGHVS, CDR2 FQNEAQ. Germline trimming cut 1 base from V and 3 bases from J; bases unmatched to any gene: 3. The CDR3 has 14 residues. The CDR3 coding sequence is TGTGCCAGCAGCTTAGAAGGGACAGACTACGAGCAGTACTTC. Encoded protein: CASSLEGTDYEQYF.

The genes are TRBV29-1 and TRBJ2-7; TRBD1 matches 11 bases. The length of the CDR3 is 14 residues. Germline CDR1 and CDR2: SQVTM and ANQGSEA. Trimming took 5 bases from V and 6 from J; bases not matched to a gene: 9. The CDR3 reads CSVRGQGATGEQYF. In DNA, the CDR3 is TGCAGCGTTCGCGGACAGGGGGCTACGGGCGAGCAGTACTTC.

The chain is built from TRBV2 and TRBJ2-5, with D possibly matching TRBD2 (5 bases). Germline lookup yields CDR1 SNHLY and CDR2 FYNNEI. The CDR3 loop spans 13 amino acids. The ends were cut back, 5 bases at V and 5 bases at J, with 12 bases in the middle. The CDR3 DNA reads TGTGCCAGCAGTACTCAGAGGAGGGAGACCCAGTACTTC. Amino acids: CASSTQRRETQYF.

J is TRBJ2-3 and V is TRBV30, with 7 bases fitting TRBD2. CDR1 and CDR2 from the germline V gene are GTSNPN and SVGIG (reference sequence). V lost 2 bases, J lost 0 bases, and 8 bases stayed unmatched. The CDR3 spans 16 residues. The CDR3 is CAWSPAGVLSTDTQYF. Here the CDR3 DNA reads TGTGCCTGGAGTCCCGCGGGGGTACTTAGCACAGATACGCAGTATTTT.

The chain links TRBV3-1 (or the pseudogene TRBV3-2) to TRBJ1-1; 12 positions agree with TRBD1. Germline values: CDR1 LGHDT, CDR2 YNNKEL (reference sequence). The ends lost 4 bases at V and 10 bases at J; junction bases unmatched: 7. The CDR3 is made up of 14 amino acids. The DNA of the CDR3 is TGTGCCAGCAGCCTCCGGGACAGGGGGCCCGGAGCTTTCTTT. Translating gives CASSLRDRGPGAFF.

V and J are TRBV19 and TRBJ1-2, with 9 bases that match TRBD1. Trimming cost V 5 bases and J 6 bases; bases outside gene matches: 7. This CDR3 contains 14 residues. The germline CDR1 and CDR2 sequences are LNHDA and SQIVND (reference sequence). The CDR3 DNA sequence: TGTGCCAGTAGTCCAGGGACAGGGCGGAATGGCTACACCTTC. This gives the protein CASSPGTGRNGYTF.

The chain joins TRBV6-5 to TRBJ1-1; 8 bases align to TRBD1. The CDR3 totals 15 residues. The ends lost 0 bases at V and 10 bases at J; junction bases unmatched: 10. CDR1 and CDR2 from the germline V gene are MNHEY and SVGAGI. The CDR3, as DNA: TGTGCCAGCAGTTACTCCGGAGGACAGGGTTCTGGAGCTTTCTTT. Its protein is CASSYSGGQGSGAFF.

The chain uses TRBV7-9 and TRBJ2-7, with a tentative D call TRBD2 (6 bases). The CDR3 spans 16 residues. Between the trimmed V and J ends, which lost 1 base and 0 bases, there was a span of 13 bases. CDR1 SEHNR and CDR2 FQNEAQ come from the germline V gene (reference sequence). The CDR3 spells CASSLVGRGGSYEQYF. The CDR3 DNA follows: TGTGCCAGCAGCTTAGTGGGGCGGGGCGGCTCCTACGAGCAGTACTTC.